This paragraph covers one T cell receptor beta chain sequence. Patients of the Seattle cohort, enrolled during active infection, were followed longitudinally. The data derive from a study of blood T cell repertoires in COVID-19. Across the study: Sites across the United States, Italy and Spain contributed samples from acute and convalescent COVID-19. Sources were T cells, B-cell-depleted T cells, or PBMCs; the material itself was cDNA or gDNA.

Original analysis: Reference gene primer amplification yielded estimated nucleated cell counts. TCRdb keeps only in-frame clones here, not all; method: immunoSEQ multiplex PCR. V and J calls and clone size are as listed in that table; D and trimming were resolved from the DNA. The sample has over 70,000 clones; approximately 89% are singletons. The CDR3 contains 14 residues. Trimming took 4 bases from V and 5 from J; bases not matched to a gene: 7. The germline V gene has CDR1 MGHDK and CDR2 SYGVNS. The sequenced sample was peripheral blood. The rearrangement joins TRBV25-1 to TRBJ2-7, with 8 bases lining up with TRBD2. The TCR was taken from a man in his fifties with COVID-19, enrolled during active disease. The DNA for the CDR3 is TGTGCCAGCAGTGCCCGGGGGGGGGTCCACGAGCAGTACTTC. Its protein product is CASSARGGVHEQYF.